This passage covers 15 T cell receptor beta chains from one sample sequenced in a study of blood T cell repertoires in COVID-19. Data came from immunoSEQ multiplex PCR; TCRdb stores just in-frame clones and leaves some out. Among some 180,000 clones listed, around 81% were seen once. The sample taken for sequencing was peripheral blood. The receptor set was obtained from an elderly woman with COVID-19, enrolled during active disease.

The chain recombines TRBV11-2 with TRBJ2-5; a weak D match, TRBD1 (7 bases). This CDR3 has 15 residues. Germline V gene data show CDR1 as SGHAT and CDR2 as FQNNGV. V lost 5 bases to trimming and J lost 5 bases, with 18 bases between them. CDR3 region: CASSPQGGSWETQYF. For the CDR3, the DNA is TGTGCCAGCAGCCCGCAGGGGGGTAGCTGGGAGACCCAGTACTTC.

This clone has more than one count but fewer than ten. The V gene is TRBV27, the J gene TRBJ2-5; D is perhaps TRBD2 (5 bases). Trimming pared 4 bases from V and 4 bases from J, leaving 13 bases between. This CDR3 has 14 amino acids. Germline V lookup: CDR1 MNHEY, CDR2 SMNVEV (reference sequence). CDR3 in amino acids: CASSSLGAGETQYF. The CDR3 bases are TGTGCCAGCAGTTCCTTGGGAGCAGGAGAGACCCAGTACTTC.

The chain recombines TRBV11-2 with TRBJ1-2; perhaps TRBD1 as D (6 bases). Germline values: CDR1 SGHAT, CDR2 FQNNGV. This CDR3 spans 14 amino acids. Trimming took 1 base from V and 3 from J, leaving 9 bases between them. The CDR3 region is CASSLVGAHYGYTF. The CDR3 bases are TGTGCCAGCAGCTTAGTGGGGGCGCACTATGGCTACACCTTC.

V is TRBV6-6 and J is TRBJ2-7; 10 bases match TRBD1. V trimming: 2 bases; J trimming: 5 bases; junction bases outside the gene matches: 6. Germline V lookup: CDR1 MNHNY, CDR2 SVGAGI (reference sequence). CDR3 length equals 15 residues. In nucleotides, the CDR3 is TGTGCCAGCAGTTACGCGGACAGGGGGATGGACGAGCAGTACTTC. This codes for CASSYADRGMDEQYF.

The rearrangement uses TRBV7-9 and TRBJ2-1; a weak D match, TRBD2 (6 bases). Germline CDR1 reads SEHNR; CDR2 reads FQNEAQ (reference sequence). V was shortened by 0 bases and J by 9 bases, with 12 bases between the two germline ends. The CDR3 consists of 14 residues. The CDR3 DNA is TGTGCCAGCAGCTTAGCCCGACTAGTCACTGAGCAGTTCTTC. Amino acid sequence: CASSLARLVTEQFF.

This clone has just a few counts. The chain recombines TRBV24-1 with TRBJ1-2; D gene uncertain. Per germline, CDR1 KGHDR and CDR2 SFDVKD. V dropped 6 bases and J dropped 8 bases, with 21 bases sitting between them. The CDR3 length is 15 residues. This CDR3 is CATSFGSVGVGGYTF. The CDR3 region has the DNA TGTGCCACCAGTTTTGGCAGCGTCGGGGTCGGGGGCTACACCTTC.

V usage is TRBV7-9 and J usage is TRBJ1-1; 10 bases agree with TRBD1. CDR3 length: 15 residues. Per the germline V gene, CDR1 is SEHNR and CDR2 is FQNEAQ (reference sequence). J gave up 4 bases and V 1 base, and 3 bases lay outside the gene matches. CDR3 residues: CASSLGWDRGTEAFF. The CDR3 DNA follows: TGTGCCAGCAGCTTAGGTTGGGACAGGGGCACTGAAGCTTTCTTT.

This chain joins TRBV18 and TRBJ1-3; 9 bases match TRBD1. V trimming: 6 bases; J trimming: 0 bases; junction bases outside the gene matches: 6. The CDR3 consists of 16 residues. In germline, CDR1 is KGHSH, CDR2 LQKENI. The CDR3 is CASSSETGGSGNTIYF. As DNA, the CDR3 is TGTGCCAGCTCGTCCGAGACAGGGGGCTCTGGAAACACCATATATTTT.

The V and J genes are TRBV7-9 and TRBJ2-1; tentatively, D is TRBD2 (6 bases). The CDR3 has 12 amino acids. Per germline, CDR1 SEHNR and CDR2 FQNEAQ (reference sequence). The V end lost 6 bases, the J end lost 9 bases, and 12 bases lay between the germline ends. DNA of the CDR3: TGTGCCAGCAGTCCGGGAGAGGGTGAGCAGTTCTTC. Translation: CASSPGEGEQFF. Looking up the rest from reference TRBV7-9 and TRBJ2-1 gives the full variable domain: DTGVSQNPRHKITKRGQNVTFRCDPISEHNRLYWYRQTLGQGPEFLTYFQNEAQLEKSRLLSDRFSAERPKGSFSTLEIQRTEQGDSAMYLCASSPGEGEQFFGPGTRLTVL.

A few counts support this clone. The J gene is TRBJ1-2, the V gene TRBV28; D not certain. The CDR3 extends over 12 amino acids. Trimming stripped 4 bases from V and 3 bases from J, with 6 bases between. Germline CDR1 reads MDHEN; CDR2 reads SYDVKM. DNA of the CDR3: TGTGCCAGCAGTTCCCAATACTATGGCTACACCTTC. Its protein product is CASSSQYYGYTF.

This sequence joins TRBV7-2 and TRBJ2-3; D perhaps matches TRBD2 (7 bases). Trimming pared 1 base from V and 3 bases from J, leaving 11 bases between. Per germline, CDR1 SGHTA and CDR2 FQGNSA. The CDR3 spans 15 residues. The CDR3, as DNA: TGTGCCAGCAGCTTAGGTGGGAGGGGGACAGATACGCAGTATTTT. Protein: CASSLGGRGTDTQYF.

This rearrangement joins TRBV2 to TRBJ2-7; no definite D call. The CDR3 extends over 11 amino acids. Trimming pared 5 bases from V and 3 bases from J, leaving 5 bases between. CDR1 is SNHLY and CDR2 is FYNNEI in the germline V gene. CDR3 loop: CASSLVYEQYF. The CDR3 bases are TGTGCCAGCAGTCTAGTCTACGAGCAGTACTTC.

A remark on this clone: This CDR3 is also generated by other DNA sequences in the sample. This sequence joins TRBV7-8 and TRBJ2-3, with 9 bases matching TRBD2. V lost 1 base and J lost 0; bases outside the gene matches: 2. The CDR3 is 16 amino acids. The germline CDR1 and CDR2 sequences are SGHVS and FQNEAQ. CDR3 region: CASSLGLAASTDTQYF. CDR3 nucleotides: TGTGCCAGCAGCTTAGGACTAGCGGCTAGCACAGATACGCAGTATTTT.

CDR3 sequence (DNA): TGTGCCAGCAGCCCATTGCGGAGGGCTAGCGGGAGCAATTTAAACACCGGGGAGCTGTTTTTT. This translates into CASSPLRRASGSNLNTGELFF. V usage is TRBV14 and J usage is TRBJ2-2; 10 nucleotides line up with TRBD2. The CDR3 is made up of 21 amino acids. The germline V gene has CDR1 SGHDN and CDR2 FVKESK. V lost 4 bases, J lost 2 bases, and 19 bases stayed unmatched.

Remarks on this clone: At one of its ends the junction is not consistent with the germline gene, which may arise from a read error. The chain uses TRBV20-1 and TRBJ1-1; D perhaps matches TRBD1 (5 bases). This CDR3 comprises 9 residues. The germline gives CDR1 DFQATT, CDR2 SNEGSKA (reference sequence). This CDR3 is CSASPLRGF. The CDR3 nucleotides are TGCAGTGCTAGCCCCCTTAGGGGCTTT.